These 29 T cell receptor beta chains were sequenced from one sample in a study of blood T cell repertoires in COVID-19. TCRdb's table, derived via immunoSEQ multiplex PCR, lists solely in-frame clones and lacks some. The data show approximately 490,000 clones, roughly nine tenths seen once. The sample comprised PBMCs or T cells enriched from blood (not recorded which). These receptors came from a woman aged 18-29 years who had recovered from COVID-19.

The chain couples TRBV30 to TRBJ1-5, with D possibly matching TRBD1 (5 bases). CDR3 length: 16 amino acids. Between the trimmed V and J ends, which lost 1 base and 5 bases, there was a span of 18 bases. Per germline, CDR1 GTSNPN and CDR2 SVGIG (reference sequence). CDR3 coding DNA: TGTGCCTGGAGTGGAGGAGATACGGACAAACATCAGCCCCAGCATTTT. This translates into CAWSGGDTDKHQPQHF.

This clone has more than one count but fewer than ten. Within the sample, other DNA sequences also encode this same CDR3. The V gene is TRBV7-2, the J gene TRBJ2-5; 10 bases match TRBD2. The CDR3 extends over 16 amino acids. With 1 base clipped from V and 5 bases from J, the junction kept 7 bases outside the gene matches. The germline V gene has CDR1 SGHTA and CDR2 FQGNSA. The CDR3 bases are TGTGCCAGCAGCTTAGGCTTAGCGGGGGGCCGTGAGACCCAGTACTTC. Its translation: CASSLGLAGGRETQYF.

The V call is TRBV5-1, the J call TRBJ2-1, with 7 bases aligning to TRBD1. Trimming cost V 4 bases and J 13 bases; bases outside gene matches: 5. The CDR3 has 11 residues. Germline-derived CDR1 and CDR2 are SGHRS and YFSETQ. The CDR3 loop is CASSQGGPQFF. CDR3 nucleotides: TGCGCCAGCAGCCAAGGGGGCCCACAGTTCTTC.

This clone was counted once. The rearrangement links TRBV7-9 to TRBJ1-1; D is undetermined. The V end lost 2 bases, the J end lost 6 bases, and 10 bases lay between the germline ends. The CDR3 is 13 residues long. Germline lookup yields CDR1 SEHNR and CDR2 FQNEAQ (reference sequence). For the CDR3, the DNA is TGTGCCAGCAGCTTACCCCTGCGGGCTGAAGCTTTCTTT. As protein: CASSLPLRAEAFF.

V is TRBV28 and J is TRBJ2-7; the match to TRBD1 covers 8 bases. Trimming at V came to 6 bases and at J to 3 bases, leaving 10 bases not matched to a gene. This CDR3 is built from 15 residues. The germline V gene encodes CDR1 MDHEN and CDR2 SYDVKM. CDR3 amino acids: CASSSPRTGFYEQYF. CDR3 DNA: TGTGCCAGCAGCTCCCCCCGGACAGGGTTCTACGAGCAGTACTTC. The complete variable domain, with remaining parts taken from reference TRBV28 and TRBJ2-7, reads DVKVTQSSRYLVKRTGEKVFLECVQDMDHENMFWYRQDPGLGLRLIYFSYDVKMKEKGDIPEGYSVSREKKERFSLILESASTNQTSMYLCASSSPRTGFYEQYFGPGTRLTVT.

The CDR3 coding sequence is TGTGCCAGCAGCGTAGGAACAGGGCATGGCTACACCTTC. Translation: CASSVGTGHGYTF. The J gene is TRBJ1-2, the V gene TRBV9; TRBD1 might be the D (6 bases). The ends were cut back, 0 bases at V and 6 bases at J, with 9 bases in the middle. CDR3 length: 13 residues. The germline V gene has CDR1 SGDLS and CDR2 YYNGEE. Full variable domain (rest looked up from reference TRBV9 and TRBJ1-2): DSGVTQTPKHLITATGQRVTLRCSPRSGDLSVYWYQQSLDQGLQFLIQYYNGEERAKGNILERFSAQQFPDLHSELNLSSLELGDSALYFCASSVGTGHGYTFGSGTRLTVV.

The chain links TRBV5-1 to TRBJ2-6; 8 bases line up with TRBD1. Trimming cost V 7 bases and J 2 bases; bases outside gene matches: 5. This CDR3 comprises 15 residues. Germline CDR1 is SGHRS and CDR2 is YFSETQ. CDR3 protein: CASRQGATGANVLTF. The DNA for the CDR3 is TGCGCCAGCCGCCAGGGGGCGACTGGGGCCAACGTCCTGACTTTC.

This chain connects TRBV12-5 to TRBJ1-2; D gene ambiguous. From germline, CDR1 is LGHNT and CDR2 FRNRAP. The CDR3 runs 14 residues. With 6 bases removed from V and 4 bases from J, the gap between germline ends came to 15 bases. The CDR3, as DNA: TGTGCTAGTGGCCCCCAGAGAGGGATCTATGGCTACACCTTC. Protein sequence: CASGPQRGIYGYTF.

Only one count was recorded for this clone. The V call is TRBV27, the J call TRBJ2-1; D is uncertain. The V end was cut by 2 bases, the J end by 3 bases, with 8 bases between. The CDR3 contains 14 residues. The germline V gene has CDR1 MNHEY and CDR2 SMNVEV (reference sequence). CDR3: CASSLGGVYNEQFF. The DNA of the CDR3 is TGTGCCAGCAGTTTAGGCGGCGTCTACAATGAGCAGTTCTTC.

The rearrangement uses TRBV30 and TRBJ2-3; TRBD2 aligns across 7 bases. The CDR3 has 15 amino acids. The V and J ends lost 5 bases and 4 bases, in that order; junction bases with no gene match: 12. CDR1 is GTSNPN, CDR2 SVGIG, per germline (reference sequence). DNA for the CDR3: TGTGCCTGGGGCTACGGCGGGGGAGGGTCAGATACGCAGTATTTT. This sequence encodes CAWGYGGGGSDTQYF.

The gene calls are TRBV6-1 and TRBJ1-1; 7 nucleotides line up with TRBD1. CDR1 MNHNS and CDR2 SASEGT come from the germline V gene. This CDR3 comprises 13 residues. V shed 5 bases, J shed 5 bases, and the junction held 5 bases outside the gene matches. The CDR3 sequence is CASSSDRETEAFF. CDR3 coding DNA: TGTGCCAGCAGTTCCGACAGGGAAACTGAAGCTTTCTTT.

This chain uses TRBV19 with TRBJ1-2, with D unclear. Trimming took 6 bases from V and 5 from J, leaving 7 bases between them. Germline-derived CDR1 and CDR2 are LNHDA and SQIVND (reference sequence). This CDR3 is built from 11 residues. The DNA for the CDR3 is TGTGCCAGTAGAAAGCTATATGGCTACACCTTC. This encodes CASRKLYGYTF.

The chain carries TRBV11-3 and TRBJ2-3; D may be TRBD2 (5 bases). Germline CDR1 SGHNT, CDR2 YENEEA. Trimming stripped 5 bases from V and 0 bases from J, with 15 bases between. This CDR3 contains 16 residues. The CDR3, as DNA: TGTGCCAGCAGCCCCGACGGAGGCGCGAGCACAGATACGCAGTATTTT. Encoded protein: CASSPDGGASTDTQYF. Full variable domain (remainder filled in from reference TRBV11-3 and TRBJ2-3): EAGVVQSPRYKIIEKKQPVAFWCNPISGHNTLYWYLQNLGQGPELLIRYENEEAVDDSQLPKDRFSAERLKGVDSTLKIQPAELGDSAVYLCASSPDGGASTDTQYFGPGTRLTVL.

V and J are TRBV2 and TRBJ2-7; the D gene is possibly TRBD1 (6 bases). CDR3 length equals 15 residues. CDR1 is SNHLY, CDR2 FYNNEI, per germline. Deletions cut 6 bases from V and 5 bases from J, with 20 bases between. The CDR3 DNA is TGTGCCAGCAGCAAAACAGGGAGTTCCATTCACGAGCAGTACTTC. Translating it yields CASSKTGSSIHEQYF.

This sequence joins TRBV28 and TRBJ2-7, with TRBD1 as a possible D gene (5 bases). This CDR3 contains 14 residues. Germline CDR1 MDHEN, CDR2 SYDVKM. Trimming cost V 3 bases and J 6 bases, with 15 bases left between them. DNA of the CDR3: TGTGCCAGCAGTTTTGGAGACAGATGGAGCGAGCAGTACTTC. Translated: CASSFGDRWSEQYF.

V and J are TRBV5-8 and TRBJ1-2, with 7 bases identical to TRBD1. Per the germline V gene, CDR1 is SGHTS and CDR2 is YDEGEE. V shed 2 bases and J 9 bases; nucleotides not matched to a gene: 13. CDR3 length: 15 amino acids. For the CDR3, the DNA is TGTGCCAGCAGCTTCGGAGACAGGGTAATGTTTCGCTACACCTTC. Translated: CASSFGDRVMFRYTF.

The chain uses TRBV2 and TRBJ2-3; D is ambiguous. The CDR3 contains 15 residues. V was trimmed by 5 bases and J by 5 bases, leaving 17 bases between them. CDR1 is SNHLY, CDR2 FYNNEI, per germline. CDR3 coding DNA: TGTGCCAGCAGTTACGCTCGATCCTCCGGAGATACGCAGTATTTT. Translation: CASSYARSSGDTQYF.

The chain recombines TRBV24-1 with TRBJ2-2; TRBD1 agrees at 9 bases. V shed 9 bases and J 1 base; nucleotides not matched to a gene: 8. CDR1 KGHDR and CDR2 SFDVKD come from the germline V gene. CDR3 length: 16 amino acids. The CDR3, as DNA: TGTGCCACCTCGAACCGGGGACAGGGGAACACCGGGGAGCTGTTTTTT. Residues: CATSNRGQGNTGELFF.

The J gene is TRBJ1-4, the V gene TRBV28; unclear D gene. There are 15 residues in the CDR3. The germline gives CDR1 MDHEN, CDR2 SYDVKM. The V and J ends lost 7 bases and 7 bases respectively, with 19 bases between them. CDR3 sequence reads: CASTTNPLEAEKLFF. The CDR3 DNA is TGTGCCAGCACTACGAACCCATTGGAGGCTGAAAAACTGTTTTTT.

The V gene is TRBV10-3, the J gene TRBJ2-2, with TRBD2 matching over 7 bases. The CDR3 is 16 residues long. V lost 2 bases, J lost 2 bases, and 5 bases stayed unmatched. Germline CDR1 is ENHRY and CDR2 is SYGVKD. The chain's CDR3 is CAISEVAGENTGELFF. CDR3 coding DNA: TGTGCCATCAGTGAGGTGGCGGGGGAAAACACCGGGGAGCTGTTTTTT.

DNA of the CDR3: TGTGCCAGCAGCTTGAGGGGAAGCAATCAGCCCCAGCATTTT. This translates into CASSLRGSNQPQHF. This chain links TRBV5-6 with TRBJ1-5, with a possible D match to TRBD1 (5 bases). Between the trimmed V and J ends, which lost 1 base and 1 base, there was a span of 6 bases. The germline V gene has CDR1 SGHDT and CDR2 YYEEEE. This CDR3 has 14 amino acids.

The CDR3 DNA reads as TGTGCCAGCAGCCCACGAGGAGAGGGATACAATCAGCCCCAGCATTTT. It encodes CASSPRGEGYNQPQHF. The chain employs TRBV28 and TRBJ1-5; no reliable D call. V was trimmed by 6 bases and J by 3 bases, leaving 18 bases between them. The CDR3 is 16 residues long. Germline values: CDR1 MDHEN, CDR2 SYDVKM.

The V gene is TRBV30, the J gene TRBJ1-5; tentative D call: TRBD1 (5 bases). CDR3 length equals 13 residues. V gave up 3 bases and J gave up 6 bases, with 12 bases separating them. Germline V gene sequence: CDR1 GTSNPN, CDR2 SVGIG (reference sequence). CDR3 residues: CAWRGGIGQPQHF. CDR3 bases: TGTGCCTGGAGGGGGGGAATCGGTCAGCCCCAGCATTTT.

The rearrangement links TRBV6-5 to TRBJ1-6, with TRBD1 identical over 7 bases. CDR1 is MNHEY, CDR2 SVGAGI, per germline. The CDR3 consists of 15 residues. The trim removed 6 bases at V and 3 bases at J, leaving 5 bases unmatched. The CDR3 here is CASRRQGDYNSPLHF. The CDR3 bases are TGTGCCAGCAGACGACAGGGTGACTATAATTCACCCCTCCACTTT.

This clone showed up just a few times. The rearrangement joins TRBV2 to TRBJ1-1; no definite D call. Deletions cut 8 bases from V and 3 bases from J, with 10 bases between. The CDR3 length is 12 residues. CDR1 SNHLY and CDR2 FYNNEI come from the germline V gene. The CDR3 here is CASDPQDTEAFF. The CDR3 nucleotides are TGTGCCAGCGATCCCCAGGACACTGAAGCTTTCTTT.

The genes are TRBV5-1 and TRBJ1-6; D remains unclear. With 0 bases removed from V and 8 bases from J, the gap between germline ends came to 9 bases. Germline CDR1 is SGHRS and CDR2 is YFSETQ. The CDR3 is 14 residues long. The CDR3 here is CASSLGQRDSPLHF. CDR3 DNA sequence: TGCGCCAGCAGCTTGGGGCAGAGGGATTCACCCCTCCACTTT.

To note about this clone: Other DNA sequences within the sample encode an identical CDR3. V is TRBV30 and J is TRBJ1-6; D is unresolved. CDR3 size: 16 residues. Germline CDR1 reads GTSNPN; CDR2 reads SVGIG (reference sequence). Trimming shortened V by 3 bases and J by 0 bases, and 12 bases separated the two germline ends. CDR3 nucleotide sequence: TGTGCCTGGAGCGTCCTGGGGAGCTCCTATAATTCACCCCTCCACTTT. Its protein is CAWSVLGSSYNSPLHF.

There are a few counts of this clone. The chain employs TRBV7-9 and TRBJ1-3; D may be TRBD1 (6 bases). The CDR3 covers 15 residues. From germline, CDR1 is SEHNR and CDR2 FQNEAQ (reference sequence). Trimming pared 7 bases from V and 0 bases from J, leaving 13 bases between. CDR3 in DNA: TGTGCCAGCAACAAACAGGGCCTCTCTGGAAACACCATATATTTT. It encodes CASNKQGLSGNTIYF.

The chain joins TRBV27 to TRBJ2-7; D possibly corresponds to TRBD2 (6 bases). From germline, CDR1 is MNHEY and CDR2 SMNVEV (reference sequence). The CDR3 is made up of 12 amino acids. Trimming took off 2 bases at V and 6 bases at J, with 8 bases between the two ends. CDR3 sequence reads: CASSLAGTEQYF. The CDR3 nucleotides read TGTGCCAGCAGTTTAGCGGGGACCGAGCAGTACTTC.